Following are 6 T cell receptor beta chains from one sample sequenced in a study of OX40 agonist ivuxolimab in advanced cancers. Measured with immunoSEQ multiplex PCR; TCRdb has only the in-frame clones, and not every one. The profile covers about 37,000 clones, with more than 75% appearing a single time and roughly 19% taken by the ten largest. This specimen consisted of CD4+ or CD8+ T cells sorted from blood, obtained in a trial of the OX40 agonist ivuxolimab. The origin of the receptors is an adult with an advanced solid tumor such as melanoma, head and neck, liver or kidney cancer.

The V call is TRBV4-1, the J call TRBJ1-5, with a possible D match to TRBD1 (5 bases). The CDR3 runs to 15 residues. V dropped 3 bases and J dropped 7 bases, with 16 bases sitting between them. From germline, CDR1 is MGHRA and CDR2 YSYEKL. The DNA for the CDR3 is TGCGCCAGCAGCCAGGTGTCCGGGGCCGGACAGCCCCAGCATTTT. This translates into CASSQVSGAGQPQHF.

The chain recombines TRBV9 with TRBJ1-6, with TRBD1 identical over 7 bases. CDR3 length: 13 amino acids. After removal of 3 bases from V and 7 bases from J, the junction contained 1 base not matched to a gene. Germline-derived CDR1 and CDR2 are SGDLS and YYNGEE. DNA of the CDR3: TGTGCCAGCAGCGGGGACAGCAATTCACCCCTCCACTTT. The encoded protein is CASSGDSNSPLHF.

V usage is TRBV5-1 and J usage is TRBJ1-5; D not resolved. V dropped 0 bases and J dropped 2 bases, with 9 bases sitting between them. The CDR3 totals 15 residues. Germline V gene data show CDR1 as SGHRS and CDR2 as YFSETQ. The CDR3 bases are TGCGCCAGCAGCTTGGGCGGGTCGGGCAATCAGCCCCAGCATTTT. Its protein is CASSLGGSGNQPQHF.

The gene calls are TRBV4-2 and TRBJ2-1; 8 nucleotides match TRBD2. The CDR3 loop spans 15 amino acids. Germline V CDR1 and CDR2: LGHNA, YNFKEQ. V shed 5 bases and J 5 bases; nucleotides not matched to a gene: 8. This CDR3 reads CASSLSGTSNNEQFF. CDR3 bases: TGTGCCAGCAGCTTGAGCGGGACTAGTAACAATGAGCAGTTCTTC.

CDR3 region: CASRTGLPYEQYF. The CDR3 DNA reads as TGTGCCAGCAGGACGGGACTCCCCTACGAGCAGTACTTC. The V and J genes are TRBV27 and TRBJ2-5, with D possibly matching TRBD2 (6 bases). The J call is doubtful: the DNA matches TRBJ2-7 better. The germline V gene encodes CDR1 MNHEY and CDR2 SMNVEV (reference sequence). CDR3 length: 13 residues.

The chain joins TRBV18 to TRBJ1-1; the D is unclear. Germline V gene sequence: CDR1 KGHSH, CDR2 LQKENI. This CDR3 has 14 residues. Trimming left V 0 bases short and J 6 bases short, with 11 bases between. This CDR3 reads CASSPPESLPEAFF. The CDR3 bases are TGTGCCAGCTCACCACCTGAAAGTCTTCCTGAAGCTTTCTTT.